This T cell receptor beta chain was identified in a study of blood T cell repertoires in COVID-19. Study summary: Sample material is recorded as cDNA or gDNA derived from T cells, B-cell-depleted T cells, or PBMCs.

The participants were between roughly 18 and 100 years old and came from under 25 US areas. In assigning cohorts, the study relied on participant-reported clinical history. In Cohort 3, a recovered donor had either two negative PCRs, clearance, or symptom resolution. This table comes from immunoSEQ multiplex PCR, and its TCRdb copy is limited to in-frame clones, with some not included. The sample has roughly 320,000 clones, over 75% seen once. The material sequenced was PBMCs or T cells enriched from blood (not recorded which). The source of this sequence is a man younger than 40 who had recovered from COVID-19.

CDR3 DNA sequence: TGTGCCACCAGCAGACAAGGAGGGGCTTCGGAAAAACTGTTTTTT. Translating it yields CATSRQGGASEKLFF. J is TRBJ1-4 and V is TRBV15, with a weak D call TRBD1 (5 bases). V was clipped by 2 bases and J by 8 bases, with 15 bases between them. Germline V gives CDR1 LNHNV, CDR2 YYDKDF (reference sequence). The CDR3 sequence is 15 residues long. The full variable domain, with the rest looked up from reference TRBV15 and TRBJ1-4, is DAMVIQNPRYQVTQFGKPVTLSCSQTLNHNVMYWYQQKSSQAPKLLFHYYDKDFNNEADTPDNFQSRRPNTSFCFLDIRSPGLGDTAMYLCATSRQGGASEKLFFGSGTQLSVL.